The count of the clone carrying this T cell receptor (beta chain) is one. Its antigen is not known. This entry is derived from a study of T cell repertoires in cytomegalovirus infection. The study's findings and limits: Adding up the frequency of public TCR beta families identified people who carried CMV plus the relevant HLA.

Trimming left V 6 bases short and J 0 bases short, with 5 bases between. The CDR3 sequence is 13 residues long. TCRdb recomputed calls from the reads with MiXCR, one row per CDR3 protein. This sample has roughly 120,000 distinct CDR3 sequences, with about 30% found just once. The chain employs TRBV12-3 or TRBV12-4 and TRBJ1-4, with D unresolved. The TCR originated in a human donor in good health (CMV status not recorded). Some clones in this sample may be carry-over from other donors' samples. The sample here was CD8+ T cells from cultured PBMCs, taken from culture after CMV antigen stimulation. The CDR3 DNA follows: TGTGCCAGCAGGAACCCAACTAATGAAAAACTGTTTTTT. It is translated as CASRNPTNEKLFF.